This T cell receptor beta chain was sequenced in a study of vaccination and CD4 T cells after COVID-19. Looking at the study overall: Overlapping spike peptides served as the stimulus for the cells. These peptides came from SARS-CoV-2 and from the common cold coronaviruses HCoV-NL63, HCoV-OC43 and HCoV-229E. Findings and limits, study-wide: Counts of SARS-CoV-2-reactive clonotypes had a median that went from approximately 21 to 38, a nonsignificant change. The appearance of a median about 86% of reactive clones in convalescent patients occurred only post-vaccination.

The V and J ends lost 1 base and 0 bases respectively, with 3 bases between them. Germline V lookup: CDR1 MGHRA, CDR2 YSYEKL. This CDR3 contains 14 residues. Note on this clonotype: Antigen specificity is unknown.

Oncomine TCR Beta short-read sequencing was applied to DNA from cultured CD4+ T cells. Using its own MiXCR run on the PCR reads, TCRdb lists one record per CDR3 protein. The sample consists of roughly 7,000 distinct CDR3 sequences, around 38% of them appearing once. Documented treatment: roughly 11-day PBMC culture with coronavirus spike peptide pools or control peptides (ViraFEST assay). Before the COVID-19 pandemic (2011-2018), CD4+ T cells were obtained from the unexposed donor. TCR sequencing followed the expansion of antigen-specific T cells with peptide pools in ViraFEST. The sequence was collected from a human donor in good health. Sequencing used CD4+ T cells from blood, cultured in vitro. V and J are TRBV4-1 and TRBJ1-4, with D unclear. In DNA, the CDR3 is TGCGCCAGCAGCCAAGGTGCAACTAATGAAAAACTGTTTTTT. Translation: CASSQGATNEKLFF.